The rows below give T cell receptor beta chains drawn from one sample of a study of OX40 agonist ivuxolimab in advanced cancers. The repertoire was sequenced with immunoSEQ multiplex PCR; TCRdb's copy has only in-frame clones and lacks some. The sample includes around 90,000 clones, approximately 90% of them seen just once. The sample in question was CD4+ or CD8+ T cells sorted from blood, obtained in a trial of the OX40 agonist ivuxolimab. Receptors were obtained from an adult with an advanced solid tumor such as melanoma, head and neck, liver or kidney cancer. Each CDR3 is given with its conserved first and last residue. The D gene is left open where the match is weak.

d_call j_call v_call cdr3_aa
NA TRBJ2-1 TRBV19 CASSISAGSYNEQFF
TRBD1 TRBJ2-5 TRBV7-9 CASSITGGAETQYF
NA TRBJ2-1 TRBV19 CASSIDRSFFDEQFF
TRBD1 TRBJ2-1 TRBV5-1 CASSSGQDYNEQFF
TRBD1 TRBJ1-1 TRBV7-9 CASSYKGAGGTEAFF
NA TRBJ2-7 TRBV30 CAWSGTQGSYEQYF
TRBD1 TRBJ1-2 TRBV19 CASSLGQGANYGYTF
TRBD2 TRBJ2-1 TRBV11-3 CASSLPPGLAPSNEQFF
TRBD2 TRBJ2-7 TRBV19 CASSMIAGQHYEQYF
NA TRBJ2-1 TRBV9 CASSAPQQVSYNEQFF
NA TRBJ1-3 TRBV5-6 CASSLRPGRGNTIYF
TRBD1 TRBJ1-3 TRBV19 CASIPLPGQGFPIYF
NA NA TRBV2 CASSELAYEQYF
TRBD1 TRBJ2-5 TRBV6-1 CASRSTGQETQYF
TRBD1 TRBJ1-4 TRBV19 CASRDRGTANEKLFF
TRBD1 TRBJ1-1 TRBV11-3 CASRDRTGNTEAFF